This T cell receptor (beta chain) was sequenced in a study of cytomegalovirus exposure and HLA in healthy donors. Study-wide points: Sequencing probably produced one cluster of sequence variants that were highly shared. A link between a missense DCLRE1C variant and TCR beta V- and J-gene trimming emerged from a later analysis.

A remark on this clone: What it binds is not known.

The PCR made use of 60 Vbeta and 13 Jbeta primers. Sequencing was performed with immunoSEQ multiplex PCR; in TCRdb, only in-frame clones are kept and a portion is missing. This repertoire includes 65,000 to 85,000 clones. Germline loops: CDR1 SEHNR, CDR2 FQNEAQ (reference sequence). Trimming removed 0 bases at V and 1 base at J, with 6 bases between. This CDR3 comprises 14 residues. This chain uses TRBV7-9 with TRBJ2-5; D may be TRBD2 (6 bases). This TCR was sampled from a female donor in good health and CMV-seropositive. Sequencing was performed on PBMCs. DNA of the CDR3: TGTGCCAGCAGCTTAGCGGGGGGCCAAGAGACCCAGTACTTC. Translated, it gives CASSLAGGQETQYF. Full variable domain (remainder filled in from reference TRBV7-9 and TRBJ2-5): DTGVSQNPRHKITKRGQNVTFRCDPISEHNRLYWYRQTLGQGPEFLTYFQNEAQLEKSRLLSDRFSAERPKGSFSTLEIQRTEQGDSAMYLCASSLAGGQETQYFGPGTRLLVL.